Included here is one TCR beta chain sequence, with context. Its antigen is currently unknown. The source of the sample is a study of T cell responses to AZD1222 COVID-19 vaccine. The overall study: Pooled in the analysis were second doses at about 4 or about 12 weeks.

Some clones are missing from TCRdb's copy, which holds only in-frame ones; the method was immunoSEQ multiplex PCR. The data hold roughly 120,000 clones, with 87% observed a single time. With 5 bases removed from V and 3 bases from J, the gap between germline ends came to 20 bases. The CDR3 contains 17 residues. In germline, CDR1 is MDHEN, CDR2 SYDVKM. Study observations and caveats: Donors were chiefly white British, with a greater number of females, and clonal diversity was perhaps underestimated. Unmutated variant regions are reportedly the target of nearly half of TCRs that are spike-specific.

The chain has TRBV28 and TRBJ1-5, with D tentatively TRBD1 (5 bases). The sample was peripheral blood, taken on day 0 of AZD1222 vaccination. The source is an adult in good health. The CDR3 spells CASSTRGPGRNNQPQHF. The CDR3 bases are TGTGCCAGCAGTACCCGGGGCCCGGGTCGAAACAATCAGCCCCAGCATTTT.